This T cell receptor beta chain was documented in a study of graft-versus-host responses after intestinal transplantation. Whole-study context: Recipients across the board were started on anti-thymocyte globulin induction, then kept on tacrolimus and steroids for about 3 years.

A note on this clone: Antigen unknown.

Profiled with immunoSEQ multiplex PCR; TCRdb holds only in-frame clones, not every one. The sample shows tens of thousands of clones, 85% to 90% of them seen only once. CDR1 LNHDA and CDR2 SQIVND come from the germline V gene (reference sequence). V lost 5 bases to trimming and J lost 2 bases; unmatched junction nucleotides: 2. This CDR3 contains 16 residues. The TCR originated in a human donor who received an intestinal transplant. The chain employs TRBV19 and TRBJ2-3, with TRBD2 matching 15 bases. Material: unstimulated CD4+ T cells sorted from spleen or lymph node cells, obtained before intestinal transplant. CDR3: CASSGLAGGITDTQYF. The CDR3, as DNA: TGTGCCAGTAGTGGACTAGCGGGGGGGATCACAGATACGCAGTATTTT.